The clone carrying this T cell receptor (beta chain) was found many times. This entry is derived from a study of T cells in Graves' hyperthyroidism and ophthalmopathy. The length of the CDR3 is 15 residues. The V gene end was trimmed by 5 bases and the J gene end by 6 bases; junction bases not matched to a gene: 11. CDR1 and CDR2 (germline): LGHDT, YNNKEL (reference sequence). RNA transcripts provided the source from which TCR beta CDR3 regions were amplified. The TCR CDR3 was amplified in a first-round RT-PCR using the HTBI primer set. TCRdb passed the multiplex PCR reads through MiXCR, listing each CDR3 protein once. The sample lists fewer than 300,000 distinct CDR3 sequences; around 25% were seen once. It was approximately 9.7 ml of fresh peripheral blood that supplied the PBMCs.

The sample comprised blood. The chain is built from TRBV3-1 and TRBJ2-7, with 9 nucleotides matching TRBD1. The clonotype originates from a man aged 40-55 years with Graves' hyperthyroidism that later progressed to Graves' ophthalmopathy. CDR3 in amino acids: CASSNPGQGATEQYF. The CDR3 nucleotides are TGTGCCAGCAGCAACCCGGGACAGGGCGCTACCGAGCAGTACTTC.